This TCR beta chain is from a study of blood T cell repertoires in COVID-19. The wider study: Whether acute or convalescent, the COVID-19 samples came from the United States, Italy and Spain. T cells, B-cell-depleted T cells, or PBMCs supplied cDNA or gDNA.

Per the study methods: Reference gene primer amplification in the assay estimated nucleated cell counts. The assay was immunoSEQ multiplex PCR, and TCRdb's table has in-frame clones only and misses some. The V and J calls and clone size come from that table; D and trimming were worked out from the DNA. The sample includes roughly 250,000 clones, under 95% of them seen just once. Donors were grouped by their self-reported clinical history. The CDR3 spans 13 residues. CDR1 is SGDLS and CDR2 is YYNGEE in the germline V gene. V was shortened by 3 bases and J by 3 bases, with 9 bases between the two germline ends.

The receptor comes from a middle-aged woman with acute COVID-19. Sequenced input: PBMCs or T cells enriched from blood (not recorded which). The rearrangement links TRBV9 to TRBJ1-1; D gene unclear. CDR3 DNA: TGTGCCAGCAGCGCCGGCGGATACACTGAAGCTTTCTTT. Its translation: CASSAGGYTEAFF.